This note documents a single T cell receptor (beta chain) sequence. Survey-level immunoSEQ sequencing profiled the TCR beta repertoire. This table comes from immunoSEQ multiplex PCR, and its TCRdb copy is limited to in-frame clones, with some not included. The repertoire includes 60,000 to 75,000 clones, 80% to 95% of them detected once, and roughly 4.2% sits in the top ten. The V end lost 1 base, the J end lost 0 bases, and 10 bases lay between the germline ends. Germline V CDR1 and CDR2: LNHNV, YYDKDF (reference sequence). This CDR3 is built from 16 residues. Sequences were obtained from PBMCs. The chain is built from TRBV15 and TRBJ2-1; maybe TRBD2 (5 bases). This receptor was taken from a man aged 40-55 years with rheumatoid arthritis. CDR3 sequence: CATSRGRPLSYNEQFF. Written as DNA, the CDR3 is TGTGCCACCAGCAGAGGGAGGCCCCTCTCCTACAATGAGCAGTTCTTC.